The 19 T cell receptor beta chains reported below all come from one sample, sequenced in a study of CD4+ T cells in melanoma (dated 2022 in TCRdb). The library was built by means of the immunoSEQ multiplex PCR assay. Held by TCRdb, this immuneACCESS table contains in-frame sequences only and omits some clones. Under half of the omission traces to an unresolved V gene where checked; the cause of the rest is unknown. The sample table contains over 100,000 clones; only one count was recorded for 92% of them. The ten largest clones represent around 3.3% of the sample. Sequencing used peripheral blood. These receptors came from a human donor with melanoma.

The V call is TRBV18, the J call TRBJ2-1, with TRBD2 identical over 9 bases. The CDR3 consists of 17 residues. The germline gives CDR1 KGHSH, CDR2 LQKENI. Trimming removed 2 bases from V and 9 bases from J; junction bases left unmatched: 14. The CDR3 is CASSPSSAGGAWSEQFF. CDR3 coding DNA: TGTGCCAGCTCACCATCATCGGCGGGGGGGGCCTGGAGTGAGCAGTTCTTC.

The chain couples TRBV7-8 to TRBJ1-1, with D possibly TRBD1 on 6 matching bases. V lost 3 bases and J 4 bases, leaving 9 bases between the germline ends. The germline V gene encodes CDR1 SGHVS and CDR2 FQNEAQ. There are 13 residues in the CDR3. This chain's CDR3 is CASSFSTGTEAFF. In DNA, the CDR3 is TGTGCCAGCAGCTTTTCGACAGGCACTGAAGCTTTCTTT.

This chain links TRBV7-2 with TRBJ2-5; no clear D. This CDR3 contains 14 residues. The V gene lost 2 bases and the J gene lost 1 base, with 8 bases spanning the gap. The germline CDR1 and CDR2 sequences are SGHTA and FQGNSA. The CDR3, as DNA: TGTGCCAGCAGCTTATTGTCATTCCAAGAGACCCAGTACTTC. Residues: CASSLLSFQETQYF.

This clone was seen just once. This chain connects TRBV29-1 to TRBJ2-2, with 11 nucleotides matching TRBD1. After removal of 6 bases from V and 3 bases from J, the junction contained 6 bases not matched to a gene. This CDR3 has 15 residues. The germline V gene has CDR1 SQVTM and CDR2 ANQGSEA. CDR3: CSVPTGQGDTGELFF. In DNA, the CDR3 is TGCAGCGTCCCCACGGGACAGGGGGACACCGGGGAGCTGTTTTTT.

V and J are TRBV28 and TRBJ2-7; the D is unclear. Germline V gene sequence: CDR1 MDHEN, CDR2 SYDVKM. With 8 bases removed from V and 6 bases from J, the gap between germline ends came to 23 bases. This CDR3 has 15 amino acids. The CDR3 protein is CASATAGPSIREQYF. In DNA form, the CDR3 reads TGTGCCAGCGCGACCGCAGGCCCCTCAATTCGCGAGCAGTACTTC.

This clone was observed once. This sequence joins TRBV18 and TRBJ1-1; D gene ambiguous. Germline lookup yields CDR1 KGHSH and CDR2 LQKENI. Trimming removed 1 base at V and 3 bases at J, with 12 bases between. The CDR3 runs to 15 residues. In DNA, the CDR3 is TGTGCCAGCTCACCACAAACGGTTCTCGACACTGAAGCTTTCTTT. Encoded protein: CASSPQTVLDTEAFF.

This chain connects TRBV29-1 to TRBJ1-1, with 8 nucleotides matching TRBD1. This CDR3 has 14 amino acids. The V gene's germline CDR1 is SQVTM and CDR2 ANQGSEA. Trimming took 5 bases from V and 1 from J; bases not matched to a gene: 6. The chain's CDR3 is CSVIRGLSNTEAFF. CDR3 sequence (DNA): TGCAGCGTTATCAGGGGGCTATCGAACACTGAAGCTTTCTTT.

The chain has TRBV27 and TRBJ2-7, with D maybe TRBD1 (5 bases). CDR1 is MNHEY and CDR2 is SMNVEV in the germline V gene (reference sequence). This CDR3 contains 13 residues. Between the trimmed V and J ends, which lost 3 bases and 5 bases, there was a span of 11 bases. CDR3 in DNA: TGTGCCAGCAGTTTTTCCAGGGTAGACGAGCAGTACTTC. It encodes CASSFSRVDEQYF.

This clone was counted a few times. The chain carries TRBV5-1 and TRBJ1-2; 7 bases agree with TRBD1. CDR3 length equals 14 residues. V gave up 4 bases and J gave up 10 bases; unmatched junction bases: 13. Germline V CDR1 and CDR2: SGHRS, YFSETQ. CDR3 bases: TGCGCCAGCAGCCTCGCCGGGACAGATGAAGACTACACCTTC. Amino acid sequence: CASSLAGTDEDYTF.

This chain uses TRBV10-3 with TRBJ2-7; no clear D gene. Germline CDR1 reads ENHRY; CDR2 reads SYGVKD. The CDR3 length is 11 residues. V gave up 2 bases and J gave up 4 bases, with 3 bases separating them. The CDR3 DNA reads as TGTGCCATCAGTGAGACTTACGAGCAGTACTTC. This encodes CAISETYEQYF.

The chain has TRBV6-6 and TRBJ1-2; 7 nucleotides line up with TRBD1. J gave up 5 bases and V 5 bases, and 11 bases lay outside the gene matches. The CDR3 is made up of 15 amino acids. Germline V CDR1 and CDR2: MNHNY, SVGAGI (reference sequence). CDR3 loop: CASSRGQPSSYGYTF. CDR3 coding DNA: TGTGCCAGCAGTAGGGGACAGCCCTCGTCATATGGCTACACCTTC.

The chain employs TRBV5-6 and TRBJ2-3; perhaps TRBD2 as D (6 bases). Per germline, CDR1 SGHDT and CDR2 YYEEEE. V was cut by 0 bases and J by 6 bases, with 11 bases left in between. There are 14 residues in the CDR3. CDR3 sequence (DNA): TGTGCCAGCAGCTTGGGCAGGGCGGGGGATACGCAGTATTTT. It specifies CASSLGRAGDTQYF.

The V call is TRBV7-7, the J call TRBJ2-3; TRBD2 matches 9 bases. With V trimmed by 5 bases and J by 3 bases, 3 bases remained unmatched. Germline-derived CDR1 and CDR2 are SSHAT and FNYEAQ (reference sequence). The CDR3 has 14 amino acids. Here the CDR3 reads CASSLSGSTDTQYF. As DNA, the CDR3 is TGTGCCAGCAGCCTTAGCGGGAGTACAGATACGCAGTATTTT.

This clone was counted only a few times. The chain couples TRBV28 to TRBJ1-5; 7 nucleotides align to TRBD1. V lost 2 bases and J lost 6; bases outside the gene matches: 10. This CDR3 contains 16 residues. From germline, CDR1 is MDHEN and CDR2 SYDVKM. CDR3 in DNA: TGTGCCAGCAGTTTAACGGCAGGGGGGGCCGCTCAGCCCCAGCATTTT. It translates to CASSLTAGGAAQPQHF.

The rearrangement joins TRBV10-3 to TRBJ2-3; 13 bases are a match to TRBD2. Germline V lookup: CDR1 ENHRY, CDR2 SYGVKD. After removal of 6 bases from V and 2 bases from J, the junction contained 14 bases not matched to a gene. There are 19 residues in the CDR3. In DNA form, the CDR3 reads TGTGCCATCAGGGGCCGGACCCCGGGACTAGCGGGGAACACAGATACGCAGTATTTT. Amino acids: CAIRGRTPGLAGNTDTQYF.

The chain combines TRBV19 with TRBJ2-5; 8 bases are shared with TRBD2. CDR3 length equals 16 residues. Trimming removed 1 base from V and 6 bases from J; junction bases left unmatched: 10. The V gene's germline CDR1 is LNHDA and CDR2 SQIVND (reference sequence). The CDR3 bases are TGTGCCAGTAGTATAGTGGGTAGCGGGGTATCAAAGACCCAGTACTTC. Protein: CASSIVGSGVSKTQYF.

J is TRBJ2-2 and V is TRBV7-3; no clear D gene. V dropped 5 bases and J dropped 1 base, with 11 bases sitting between them. The CDR3 covers 15 residues. Germline V gene lookup returns CDR1 SGHTA and CDR2 FQGTGA. The CDR3 protein is CASSPTHGNTGELFF. The CDR3 DNA reads as TGTGCCAGCAGCCCAACCCACGGGAACACCGGGGAGCTGTTTTTT. The full variable domain, in which reference TRBV7-3 and TRBJ2-2 provide the parts outside the CDR3, is GAGVSQTPSNKVTEKGKYVELRCDPISGHTALYWYRQSLGQGPEFLIYFQGTGAADDSGLPNDRFFAVRPEGSVSTLKIQRTERGDSAVYLCASSPTHGNTGELFFGEGSRLTVL.

In the case of this clone: Sequence at one end of the junction differs from germline and may be a read error. CDR3 sequence (DNA): TGTGCCAGCACCTTACTGGTCGGGGCCTACGAGCAGTACTTC. Translating gives CASTLLVGAYEQYF. The chain carries TRBV7-8 and TRBJ2-7; maybe TRBD2 (5 bases). Germline V gives CDR1 SGHVS, CDR2 FQNEAQ. The CDR3 totals 14 residues.

The chain joins TRBV6-5 to TRBJ2-7; D uncertain. The CDR3 length is 11 residues. The V end lost 2 bases, the J end lost 6 bases, and 5 bases lay between the germline ends. Per the germline V gene, CDR1 is MNHEY and CDR2 is SVGAGI. CDR3 DNA: TGTGCCAGCAGTTACCAGAGCGAGCAGTACTTC. Amino acid sequence: CASSYQSEQYF.